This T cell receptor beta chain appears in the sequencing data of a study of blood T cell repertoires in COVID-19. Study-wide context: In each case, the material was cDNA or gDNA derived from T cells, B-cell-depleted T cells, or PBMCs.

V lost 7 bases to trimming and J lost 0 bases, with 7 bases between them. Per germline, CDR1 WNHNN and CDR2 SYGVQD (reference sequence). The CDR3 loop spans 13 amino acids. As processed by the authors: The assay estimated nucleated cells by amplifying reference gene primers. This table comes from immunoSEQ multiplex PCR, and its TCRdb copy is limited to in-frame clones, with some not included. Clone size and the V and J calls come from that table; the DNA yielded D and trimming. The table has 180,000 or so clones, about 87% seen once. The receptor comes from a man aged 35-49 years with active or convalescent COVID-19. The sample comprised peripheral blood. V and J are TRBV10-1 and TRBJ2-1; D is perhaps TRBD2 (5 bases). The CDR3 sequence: CASNGDSYNEQFF. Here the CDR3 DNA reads TGCGCCAGCAACGGGGACTCCTACAATGAGCAGTTCTTC.